These 17 T cell receptor beta chains came from one sample sequenced in a study of blood T cells in healthy people across ages. The use of a sample-barcoded 5' primer and a J-beta primer mix characterized a second PCR of roughly 6 to 11 cycles. TCRdb reprocessed the 5' RACE reads with MiXCR, giving one entry per CDR3 protein. This sample has 1.5 million to 2 million distinct CDR3 sequences; around 36% occur once, and the top ten carry around 10%. The specimen was blood. The receptors derive from a woman between 25 and 40 years old in good health.

This clonotype was seen once. This chain uses TRBV20-1 with TRBJ2-3; a weak D match, TRBD2 (7 bases). V gave up 1 base and J gave up 0 bases, with 20 bases separating them. In germline, CDR1 is DFQATT, CDR2 SNEGSKA (reference sequence). The CDR3 sequence is 18 residues long. The CDR3 sequence is CSARAARLAGASTDTQYF. Here the CDR3 DNA reads TGCAGTGCTAGAGCCGCGCGCCTGGCGGGGGCTAGCACAGATACGCAGTATTTT.

Ten or more counts support this clonotype. The V call is TRBV29-1, the J call TRBJ2-7; D is unresolved. The CDR3 totals 11 residues. From germline, CDR1 is SQVTM and CDR2 ANQGSEA. The V gene lost 7 bases and the J gene lost 3 bases, with 10 bases spanning the gap. CDR3 region: CSATKNYEQYF. The CDR3 DNA reads as TGCAGCGCTACCAAAAACTACGAGCAGTACTTC.

This clonotype came up many times. The V and J genes are TRBV6-2 or TRBV6-3 and TRBJ2-7; 10 bases are shared with TRBD2. Looked up from germline, CDR1 is MNHEY and CDR2 is SVGEGT. CDR3 length equals 14 residues. The V and J ends lost 4 bases and 4 bases, in that order; junction bases with no gene match: 4. CDR3 bases: TGTGCCAGCAGTTCAGCGGGAGGGCCATACGAGCAGTACTTC. It encodes CASSSAGGPYEQYF.

The V call is TRBV4-1, the J call TRBJ1-1; TRBD1 aligns across 9 bases. The junction had 7 bases not matched to a gene; V was cut back by 2 bases and J by 6 bases. From germline, CDR1 is MGHRA and CDR2 YSYEKL. The CDR3 has 15 amino acids. CDR3 DNA sequence: TGCGCCAGCAGCCAACTGACAGGGGGAATGGCTGAAGCTTTCTTT. Translation gives CASSQLTGGMAEAFF.

J is TRBJ2-1 and V is TRBV27, with 12 bases identical to TRBD2. The CDR3 spans 15 residues. J gave up 10 bases and V 5 bases, and 9 bases lay outside the gene matches. CDR1 is MNHEY, CDR2 SMNVEV, per germline (reference sequence). The CDR3 DNA sequence: TGTGCCAGCAGTACCCGGACTAGCGGGAAGGGCGAGCAGTTCTTC. This sequence encodes CASSTRTSGKGEQFF.

The V gene is TRBV25-1, the J gene TRBJ2-1; 10 bases agree with TRBD1. V gave up 3 bases and J gave up 3 bases; unmatched junction bases: 5. Germline loops: CDR1 MGHDK, CDR2 SYGVNS. The CDR3 is 16 amino acids. The CDR3 DNA reads as TGTGCCAGCAGTGATCTCGGGACAGGGGTCTACAATGAGCAGTTCTTC. Its translation is CASSDLGTGVYNEQFF.

The rearrangement uses TRBV10-1 and TRBJ1-1, with no clear D. The CDR3 has 13 residues. The V end lost 5 bases, the J end lost 7 bases, and 14 bases lay between the germline ends. Germline loops: CDR1 WNHNN, CDR2 SYGVQD (reference sequence). CDR3 nucleotide sequence: TGCGCCAGCAGTAAAACAGTCACCAATGAAGCTTTCTTT. It translates to CASSKTVTNEAFF.

This clonotype was detected only a few times. The V and J genes are TRBV12-3 or TRBV12-4 and TRBJ2-2; D is unclear. V dropped 2 bases and J dropped 5 bases, with 6 bases sitting between them. The CDR3 length is 13 residues. The chain's CDR3 is CASSLKVTGELFF. In DNA, the CDR3 is TGTGCCAGCAGTTTAAAAGTTACCGGGGAGCTGTTTTTT.

The gene calls are TRBV28 and TRBJ2-7, with 9 bases lining up with TRBD1. The V gene's germline CDR1 is MDHEN and CDR2 SYDVKM. This CDR3 has 14 amino acids. Germline trimming cut 10 bases from V and 1 base from J; bases unmatched to any gene: 8. The CDR3 reads CAISGTGISYEQYF. The CDR3 DNA sequence: TGTGCCATTTCTGGGACAGGGATTTCCTACGAGCAGTACTTC.

This clonotype was seen only a few times. CDR3 amino acids: CASSQAGGSSTDTQYF. The CDR3 bases are TGTGCCAGCAGCCAAGCTGGGGGCTCTAGCACAGATACGCAGTATTTT. V gene TRBV3-1 combines with J gene TRBJ2-3, with D tentatively TRBD1 (6 bases). V lost 1 base to trimming and J lost 0 bases, with 11 bases between them. The CDR3 length is 16 residues. Germline V CDR1 and CDR2: LGHDT, YNNKEL (reference sequence).

This clonotype has a count of ten or more. V and J are TRBV4-1 and TRBJ1-5; the match to TRBD1 covers 9 bases. J was trimmed by 0 bases and V by 4 bases; bases with no gene match: 7. CDR1 and CDR2 (germline): MGHRA, YSYEKL. The CDR3 loop spans 17 amino acids. DNA of the CDR3: TGCGCCAGCAGCCTCCGGGACAGGGAATATAGCAATCAGCCCCAGCATTTT. Translated, it gives CASSLRDREYSNQPQHF.

V usage is TRBV18 and J usage is TRBJ1-5; D may be TRBD1 (5 bases). V dropped 6 bases and J dropped 0 bases, with 15 bases sitting between them. The CDR3 length is 16 residues. CDR1 is KGHSH, CDR2 LQKENI, per germline. This chain's CDR3 is CASSPQGPGSNQPQHF. The CDR3 bases are TGTGCCAGCTCTCCGCAGGGACCGGGTAGCAATCAGCCCCAGCATTTT.

The chain is built from TRBV5-1 and TRBJ2-7; 12 bases align to TRBD2. CDR3 length: 17 residues. J lost 0 bases, V lost 0 bases, and 4 bases had no gene match. CDR1 is SGHRS, CDR2 YFSETQ, per germline. CDR3 nucleotide sequence: TGCGCCAGCAGCTTGGGACTAGCGGGAGCCATCTCCTACGAGCAGTACTTC. This codes for CASSLGLAGAISYEQYF.

This clonotype was found a few times. The CDR3 nucleotides are TGTGCCAGCAGCCCGGACACGGCACCACCGTTCTTC. Its translation: CASSPDTAPPFF. The rearrangement joins TRBV7-6 to TRBJ2-1; weak D call: TRBD1 (5 bases). Germline CDR1 reads SGHVS; CDR2 reads FNYEAQ. V was trimmed by 5 bases and J by 15 bases, leaving 17 bases between them. The CDR3 runs to 12 residues.

The chain recombines TRBV12-3 or TRBV12-4 with TRBJ1-6; D remains ambiguous. With 2 bases removed from V and 11 bases from J, the gap between germline ends came to 10 bases. The length of the CDR3 is 13 residues. The CDR3 sequence is CASSLYQDPPLHF. The CDR3 bases are TGTGCCAGCAGTTTATACCAGGACCCACCCCTCCACTTT.

The rearrangement links TRBV6-1 to TRBJ1-5, with D hard to call. Per the germline V gene, CDR1 is MNHNS and CDR2 is SASEGT. The ends were cut back, 4 bases at V and 3 bases at J, with 16 bases in the middle. This CDR3 has 16 amino acids. Written as DNA, the CDR3 is TGTGCCAGCAGTGTTCGGGGAACACCCTCCAATCAGCCCCAGCATTTT. This gives the protein CASSVRGTPSNQPQHF.

J is TRBJ1-5 and V is TRBV4-1, with no clear D. V was shortened by 6 bases and J by 9 bases, with 18 bases between the two germline ends. This CDR3 comprises 14 residues. Germline V gene data show CDR1 as MGHRA and CDR2 as YSYEKL. The CDR3 DNA reads TGCGCCAGCAGTCCCTATGACACCATTCCGCCCCAGCATTTT. The encoded protein is CASSPYDTIPPQHF.